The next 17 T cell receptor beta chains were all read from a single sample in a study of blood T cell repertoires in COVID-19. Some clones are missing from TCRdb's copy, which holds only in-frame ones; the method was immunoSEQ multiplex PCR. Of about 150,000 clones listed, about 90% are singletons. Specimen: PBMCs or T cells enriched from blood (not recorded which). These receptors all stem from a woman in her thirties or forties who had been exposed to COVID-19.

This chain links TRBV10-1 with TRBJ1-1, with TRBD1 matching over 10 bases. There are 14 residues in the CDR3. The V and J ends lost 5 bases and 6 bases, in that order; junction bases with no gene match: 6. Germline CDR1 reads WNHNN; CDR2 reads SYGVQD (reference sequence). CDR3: CASSPGQGLPEAFF. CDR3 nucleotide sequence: TGCGCCAGCAGTCCGGGACAGGGGTTACCTGAAGCTTTCTTT.

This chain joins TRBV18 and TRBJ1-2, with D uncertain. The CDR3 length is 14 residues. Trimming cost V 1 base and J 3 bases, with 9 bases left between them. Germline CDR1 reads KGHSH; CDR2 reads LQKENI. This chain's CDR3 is CASSPQAEDYGYTF. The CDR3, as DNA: TGTGCCAGCTCACCACAAGCGGAAGACTATGGCTACACCTTC.

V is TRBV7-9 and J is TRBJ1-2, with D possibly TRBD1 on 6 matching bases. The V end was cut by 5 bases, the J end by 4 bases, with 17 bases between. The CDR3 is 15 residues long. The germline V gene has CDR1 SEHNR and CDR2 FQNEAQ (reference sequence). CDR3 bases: TGTGCCAGCAGCCGAGGGGGAGGGGTAGCCTATGGCTACACCTTC. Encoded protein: CASSRGGGVAYGYTF.

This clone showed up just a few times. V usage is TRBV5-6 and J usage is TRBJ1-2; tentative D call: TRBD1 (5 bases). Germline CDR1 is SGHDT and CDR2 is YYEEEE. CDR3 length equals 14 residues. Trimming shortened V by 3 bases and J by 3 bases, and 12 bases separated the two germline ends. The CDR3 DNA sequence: TGTGCCAGCAGCTCCCTCGCCAGGGACTATGGCTACACCTTC. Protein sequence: CASSSLARDYGYTF.

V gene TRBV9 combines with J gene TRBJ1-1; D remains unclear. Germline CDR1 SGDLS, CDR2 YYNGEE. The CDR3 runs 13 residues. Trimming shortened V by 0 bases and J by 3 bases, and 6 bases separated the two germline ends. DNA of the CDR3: TGTGCCAGCAGCGTAGGGCAGTACACTGAAGCTTTCTTT. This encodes CASSVGQYTEAFF.

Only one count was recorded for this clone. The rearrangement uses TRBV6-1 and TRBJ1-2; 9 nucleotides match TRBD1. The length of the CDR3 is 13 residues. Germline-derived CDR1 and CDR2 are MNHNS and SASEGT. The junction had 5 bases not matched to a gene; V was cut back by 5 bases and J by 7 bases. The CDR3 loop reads CASSQTGGFGYTF. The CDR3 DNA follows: TGTGCCAGCAGTCAAACAGGGGGCTTTGGCTACACCTTC.

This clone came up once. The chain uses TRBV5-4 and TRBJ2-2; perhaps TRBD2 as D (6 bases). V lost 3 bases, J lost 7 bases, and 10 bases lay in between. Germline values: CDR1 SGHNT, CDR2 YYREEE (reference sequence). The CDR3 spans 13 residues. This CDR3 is CASSSSVHGELFF. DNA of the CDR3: TGTGCCAGCAGCTCTAGCGTTCACGGGGAGCTGTTTTTT.

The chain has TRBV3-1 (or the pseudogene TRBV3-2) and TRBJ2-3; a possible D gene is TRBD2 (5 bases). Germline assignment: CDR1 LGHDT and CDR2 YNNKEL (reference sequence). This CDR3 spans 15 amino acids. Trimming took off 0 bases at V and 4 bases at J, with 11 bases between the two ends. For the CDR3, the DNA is TGTGCCAGCAGCCAAGAGTACGCGGGCCCAGATACGCAGTATTTT. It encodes CASSQEYAGPDTQYF.

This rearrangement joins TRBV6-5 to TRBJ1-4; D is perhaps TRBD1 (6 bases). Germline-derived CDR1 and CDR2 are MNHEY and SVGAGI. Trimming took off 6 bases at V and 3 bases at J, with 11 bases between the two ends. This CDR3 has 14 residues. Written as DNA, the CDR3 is TGTGCCAGCAGGTCTAGGGGGTCTAATGAAAAACTGTTTTTT. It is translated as CASRSRGSNEKLFF.

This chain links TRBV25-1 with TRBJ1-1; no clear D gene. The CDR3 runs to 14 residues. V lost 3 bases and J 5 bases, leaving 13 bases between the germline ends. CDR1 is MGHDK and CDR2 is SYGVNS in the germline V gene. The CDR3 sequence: CASSDPRGGTEAFF. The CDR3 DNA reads TGTGCCAGCAGTGACCCGCGGGGTGGGACTGAAGCTTTCTTT.

The CDR3 region has the DNA TGCGCCAGCAGTGAGTCGAGAGATTCACCCCTCCACTTT. Amino acid sequence: CASSESRDSPLHF. The genes are TRBV10-1 and TRBJ1-6, with D unclear. The CDR3 has 13 amino acids. Looked up from germline, CDR1 is WNHNN and CDR2 is SYGVQD (reference sequence). V dropped 0 bases and J dropped 8 bases, with 5 bases sitting between them.

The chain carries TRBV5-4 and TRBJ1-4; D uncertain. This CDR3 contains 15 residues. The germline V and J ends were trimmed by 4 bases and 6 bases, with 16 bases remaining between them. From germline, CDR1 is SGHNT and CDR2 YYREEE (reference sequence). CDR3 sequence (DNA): TGTGCCAGCAGCCGGGAGGGAGGGAGTTATGAAAAACTGTTTTTT. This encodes CASSREGGSYEKLFF. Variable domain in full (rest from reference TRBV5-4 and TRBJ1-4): ETGVTQSPTHLIKTRGQQVTLRCSSQSGHNTVSWYQQALGQGPQFIFQYYREEENGRGNFPPRFSGLQFPNYSSELNVNALELDDSALYLCASSREGGSYEKLFFGSGTQLSVL.

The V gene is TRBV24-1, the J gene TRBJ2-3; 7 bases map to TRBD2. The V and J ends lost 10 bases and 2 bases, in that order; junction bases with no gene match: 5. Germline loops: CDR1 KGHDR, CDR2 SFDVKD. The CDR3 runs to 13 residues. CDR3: CATAGTNTDTQYF. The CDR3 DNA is TGTGCCACAGCAGGGACTAACACAGATACGCAGTATTTT.

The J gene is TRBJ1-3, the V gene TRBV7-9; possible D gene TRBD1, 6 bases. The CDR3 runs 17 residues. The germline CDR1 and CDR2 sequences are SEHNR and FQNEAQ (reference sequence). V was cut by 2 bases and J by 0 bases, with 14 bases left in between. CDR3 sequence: CASSLTQGAISGNTIYF. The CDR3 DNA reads TGTGCCAGCAGCTTAACACAGGGAGCTATCTCTGGAAACACCATATATTTT.

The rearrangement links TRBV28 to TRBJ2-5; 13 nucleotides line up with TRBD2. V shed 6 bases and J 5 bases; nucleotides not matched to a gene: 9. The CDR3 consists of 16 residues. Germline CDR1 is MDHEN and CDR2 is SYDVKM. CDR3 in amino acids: CASSTEGLAGYETQYF. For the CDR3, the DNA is TGTGCCAGCAGCACCGAGGGACTAGCGGGGTATGAGACCCAGTACTTC.

CDR3 nucleotides: TGCGCCAGCAGCTTGGGCAGCGGGGGGGCCGCAGATACGCAGTATTTT. The encoded protein is CASSLGSGGAADTQYF. The rearrangement joins TRBV5-1 to TRBJ2-3; 10 nucleotides match TRBD2. J gave up 4 bases and V 0 bases, and 5 bases lay outside the gene matches. This CDR3 is 16 amino acids long. Looked up from germline, CDR1 is SGHRS and CDR2 is YFSETQ.

The CDR3 bases are TGTGCCAGCAGTGACCGGACTAGCGGGGGGGCGGTCACCGGGGAGCTGTTTTTT. It is translated as CASSDRTSGGAVTGELFF. This sequence joins TRBV2 and TRBJ2-2, with 15 bases fitting TRBD2. Per the germline V gene, CDR1 is SNHLY and CDR2 is FYNNEI. The ends lost 3 bases at V and 4 bases at J; junction bases unmatched: 6. The CDR3 runs to 18 residues.